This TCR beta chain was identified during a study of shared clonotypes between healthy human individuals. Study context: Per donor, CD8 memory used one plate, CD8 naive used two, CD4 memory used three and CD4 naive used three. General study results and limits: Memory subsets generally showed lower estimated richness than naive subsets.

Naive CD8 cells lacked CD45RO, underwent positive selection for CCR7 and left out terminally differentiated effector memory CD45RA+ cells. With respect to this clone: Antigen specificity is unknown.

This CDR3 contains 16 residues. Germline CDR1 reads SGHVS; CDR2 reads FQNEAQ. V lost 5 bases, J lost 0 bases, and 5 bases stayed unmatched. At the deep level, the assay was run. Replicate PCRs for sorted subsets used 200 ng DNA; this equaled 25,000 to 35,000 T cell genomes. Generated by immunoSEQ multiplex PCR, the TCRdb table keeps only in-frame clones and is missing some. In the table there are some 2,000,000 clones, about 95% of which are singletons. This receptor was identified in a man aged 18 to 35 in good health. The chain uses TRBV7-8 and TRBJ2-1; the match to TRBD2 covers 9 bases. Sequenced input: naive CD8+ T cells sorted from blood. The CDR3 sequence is CASSRGLAGSYNEQFF. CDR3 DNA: TGTGCCAGCAGCCGGGGACTAGCAGGCTCCTACAATGAGCAGTTCTTC.